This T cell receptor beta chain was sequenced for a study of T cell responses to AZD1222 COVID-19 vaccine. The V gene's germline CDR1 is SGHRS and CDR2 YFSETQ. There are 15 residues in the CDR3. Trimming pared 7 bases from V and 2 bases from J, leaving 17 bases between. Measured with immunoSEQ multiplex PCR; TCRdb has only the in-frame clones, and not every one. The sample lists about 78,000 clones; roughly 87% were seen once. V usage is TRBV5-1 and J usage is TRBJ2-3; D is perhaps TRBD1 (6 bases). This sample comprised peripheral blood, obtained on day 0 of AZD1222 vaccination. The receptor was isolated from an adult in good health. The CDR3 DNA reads TGCGCCAGCCGCCTAGGGACACAGAACACAGATACGCAGTATTTT. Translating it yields CASRLGTQNTDTQYF. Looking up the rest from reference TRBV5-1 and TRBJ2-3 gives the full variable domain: KAGVTQTPRYLIKTRGQQVTLSCSPISGHRSVSWYQQTPGQGLQFLFEYFSETQRNKGNFPGRFSGRQFSNSRSEMNVSTLELGDSALYLCASRLGTQNTDTQYFGPGTRLTVL.